These 26 T cell receptor beta chains share one sample of origin, sequenced in a study of T cell repertoires in cytomegalovirus infection. Which antigens these TCRs recognize remains unknown. TCRdb processed the reads anew with MiXCR; each CDR3 protein has one entry. The sample records roughly 500,000 distinct CDR3 sequences, around a third being singletons. This specimen consisted of cultured PBMCs, obtained from culture after CMV antigen stimulation. The origin of the receptors is a human donor in good health (CMV status not recorded). Some clones in this sample may be carry-over from other donors' samples.

V is TRBV12-3 or TRBV12-4 and J is TRBJ1-5, with 11 bases lining up with TRBD1. The CDR3 extends over 14 amino acids. V was pared by 6 bases and J by 5 bases, with 3 bases of the junction left unmatched. In DNA form, the CDR3 reads TGTGCCAGCAGGCCGGGACAGGGGGATCAGCCCCAGCATTTT. Translation gives CASRPGQGDQPQHF.

The chain is built from TRBV19 and TRBJ2-3, with 7 bases lining up with TRBD2. V was clipped by 6 bases and J by 2 bases; unmatched bases: 5. The germline CDR1 and CDR2 sequences are LNHDA and SQIVND (reference sequence). The CDR3 totals 14 residues. The CDR3 nucleotides are TGTGCCAGTAGGCCTAGCGGATACACAGATACGCAGTATTTT. Residues: CASRPSGYTDTQYF.

This sequence joins TRBV12-3 or TRBV12-4 and TRBJ1-1; TRBD1 matches 8 bases. This CDR3 region has 13 residues. Trimming took 6 bases from V and 3 from J; bases not matched to a gene: 3. CDR3 nucleotides: TGTGCCAGCAGGGGACAGGCTTACACTGAAGCTTTCTTT. Its translation is CASRGQAYTEAFF.

In its sample, this clonotype was seen many times. The V and J genes are TRBV7-8 and TRBJ2-5; 8 nucleotides align to TRBD1. The CDR3 contains 15 residues. V was pared by 3 bases and J by 4 bases, with 7 bases of the junction left unmatched. Germline V gene data show CDR1 as SGHVS and CDR2 as FQNEAQ. The CDR3 is CASSFSTGTGETQYF. CDR3 bases: TGTGCCAGCAGCTTTAGCACCGGGACAGGAGAGACCCAGTACTTC.

The table lists this clonotype with a count of one. The chain has TRBV5-4 and TRBJ2-7; the match to TRBD1 covers 8 bases. Germline V gene sequence: CDR1 SGHNT, CDR2 YYREEE (reference sequence). The CDR3 has 13 amino acids. V gave up 4 bases and J gave up 6 bases; unmatched junction bases: 6. CDR3 residues: CASSTQGAGEQYF. In DNA form, the CDR3 reads TGTGCCAGCAGCACCCAGGGGGCAGGCGAGCAGTACTTC.

The chain is built from TRBV11-3 and TRBJ1-1, with D perhaps matching TRBD1 (5 bases). The CDR3 contains 14 residues. V was clipped by 4 bases and J by 0 bases, with 9 bases between them. Germline V CDR1 and CDR2: SGHNT, YENEEA. As DNA, the CDR3 is TGTGCCAGCAGCTCGGGGGTGATGAACACTGAAGCTTTCTTT. This translates into CASSSGVMNTEAFF. The full variable domain, its missing parts supplied by reference TRBV11-3 and TRBJ1-1, is EAGVVQSPRYKIIEKKQPVAFWCNPISGHNTLYWYLQNLGQGPELLIRYENEEAVDDSQLPKDRFSAERLKGVDSTLKIQPAELGDSAVYLCASSSGVMNTEAFFGQGTRLTVV.

The chain joins TRBV19 to TRBJ1-5, with a weak D call TRBD1 (6 bases). V lost 1 base and J 3 bases, leaving 10 bases between the germline ends. Per the germline V gene, CDR1 is LNHDA and CDR2 is SQIVND (reference sequence). This CDR3 region has 15 residues. The CDR3 bases are TGTGCCAGTAGTATAGTGGGGGCCCCCAATCAGCCCCAGCATTTT. Its protein is CASSIVGAPNQPQHF. Full variable domain (outside the CDR3, taken from reference TRBV19 and TRBJ1-5): DGGITQSPKYLFRKEGQNVTLSCEQNLNHDAMYWYRQDPGQGLRLIYYSQIVNDFQKGDIAEGYSVSREKKESFPLTVTSAQKNPTAFYLCASSIVGAPNQPQHFGDGTRLSIL.

This clonotype came up a few times. The chain recombines TRBV24-1 with TRBJ2-7, with 7 bases aligning to TRBD2. The CDR3 runs 16 residues. Losses at the gene ends were 0 bases for V and 2 bases for J; bases not matched to a gene: 6. Germline CDR1 and CDR2: KGHDR and SFDVKD. The CDR3 reads CATSDLLWREPYEQYV. CDR3 nucleotides: TGTGCCACCAGTGATTTGCTCTGGCGGGAGCCCTACGAGCAGTACGTC.

The rearrangement links TRBV6-8 to TRBJ2-7; possibly TRBD2 for D (5 bases). This CDR3 is built from 14 residues. CDR1 and CDR2 from the germline V gene are MNHGY and SAAAGT. The V end was cut by 0 bases, the J end by 6 bases, with 12 bases between. The CDR3 DNA follows: TGTGCCAGCAGTTACTCAAGGGAGCACAGCGAGCAGTACGTC. As protein: CASSYSREHSEQYV.

The rearrangement links TRBV28 to TRBJ2-2; 11 bases align to TRBD2. Per germline, CDR1 MDHEN and CDR2 SYDVKM. This CDR3 has 19 residues. Trimming took 5 bases from V and 6 from J; bases not matched to a gene: 17. CDR3 residues: CASSNMRGIAGGQAGELFF. As DNA, the CDR3 is TGTGCCAGCAGTAATATGCGTGGGATAGCGGGAGGGCAAGCCGGGGAGCTGTTTTTT.

This clonotype was recorded at least ten times. The chain uses TRBV7-2 and TRBJ2-1; possible D gene TRBD2, 5 bases. Per germline, CDR1 SGHTA and CDR2 FQGNSA. The CDR3 runs to 14 residues. The ends were cut back, 6 bases at V and 0 bases at J, with 9 bases in the middle. DNA for the CDR3: TGTGCCAGCAGGCCGGGGAGCTCCTACAATGAGCAGTTCTTC. It yields the protein CASRPGSSYNEQFF.

The chain carries TRBV19 and TRBJ1-5; D is unclear. The germline gives CDR1 LNHDA, CDR2 SQIVND (reference sequence). The V end lost 6 bases, the J end lost 7 bases, and 10 bases lay between the germline ends. The CDR3 sequence is 12 residues long. The CDR3 is CASSSVKQPQHF. The DNA for the CDR3 is TGTGCCAGTAGCAGCGTCAAGCAGCCCCAGCATTTT.

This clonotype was seen a few times. The J gene is TRBJ2-7, the V gene TRBV7-2, with D uncertain. V was trimmed by 2 bases and J by 6 bases, leaving 14 bases between them. Germline V gives CDR1 SGHTA, CDR2 FQGNSA. This CDR3 comprises 14 residues. CDR3 sequence (DNA): TGTGCCAGCAGCTTAATTAGTCGGGCCTCCGAGCAGTACTTC. Protein sequence: CASSLISRASEQYF.

This chain links TRBV6-2 or TRBV6-3 with TRBJ2-1, with TRBD2 identical over 11 bases. The CDR3 sequence is 15 residues long. V gave up 6 bases and J gave up 4 bases; unmatched junction bases: 5. Germline V gene sequence: CDR1 MNHEY, CDR2 SVGEGT. This CDR3 is CASRFTSGGYNEQFF. The DNA of the CDR3 is TGTGCCAGCAGGTTCACTAGCGGGGGATACAATGAGCAGTTCTTC.

V and J are TRBV12-3 or TRBV12-4 and TRBJ1-2; no reliable D call. CDR3 length: 17 amino acids. V lost 5 bases and J lost 6, with 25 bases in between. The CDR3 is CASSPSRAEQPRDGYTF. In nucleotides, the CDR3 is TGTGCCAGCAGTCCCAGTCGGGCCGAGCAGCCTCGGGATGGCTACACCTTC.

This clonotype was seen at least ten times. The V and J genes are TRBV7-3 and TRBJ2-3; 8 nucleotides line up with TRBD1. Germline CDR1 SGHTA, CDR2 FQGTGA. The CDR3 consists of 20 residues. V gave up 4 bases and J gave up 1 base; unmatched junction bases: 19. This CDR3 is CASSYLARRRQGLGTDTQYF. The CDR3 region has the DNA TGTGCCAGCAGCTACCTGGCCCGTCGTAGACAGGGGCTAGGCACAGATACGCAGTATTTT.

The chain recombines TRBV11-2 with TRBJ2-1; 7 bases align to TRBD2. Looked up from germline, CDR1 is SGHAT and CDR2 is FQNNGV. The V segment lost 5 bases and the J segment 8 bases; nucleotides outside the gene matches: 12. This CDR3 spans 15 amino acids. DNA of the CDR3: TGTGCCAGCAGCCGAGGGATCCTTGGGAGGGATGAGCAGTTCTTC. Translated: CASSRGILGRDEQFF. Variable domain in full (rest from reference TRBV11-2 and TRBJ2-1): EAGVAQSPRYKIIEKRQSVAFWCNPISGHATLYWYQQILGQGPKLLIQFQNNGVVDDSQLPKDRFSAERLKGVDSTLKIQPAKLEDSAVYLCASSRGILGRDEQFFGPGTRLTVL.

This clonotype was detected a few times. The gene calls are TRBV14 and TRBJ1-2; D is uncertain. V was trimmed by 2 bases and J by 5 bases, leaving 9 bases between them. The CDR3 is 13 amino acids. Germline V gene sequence: CDR1 SGHDN, CDR2 FVKESK. CDR3 sequence: CASSQFVRYGYTF. In DNA form, the CDR3 reads TGTGCCAGCAGCCAATTTGTCCGGTATGGCTACACCTTC.

This clonotype was seen many times. The V call is TRBV7-2, the J call TRBJ2-7, with 9 bases fitting TRBD2. Germline CDR1 SGHTA, CDR2 FQGNSA. Trimming removed 1 base from V and 5 bases from J; junction bases left unmatched: 6. The CDR3 is made up of 15 amino acids. CDR3 in amino acids: CASSLGSGSVNEQYF. CDR3 in DNA: TGTGCCAGCAGCTTAGGTAGCGGGAGCGTCAACGAGCAGTACTTC.

In regard to this clonotype: The germline gene is not matched at one end of the junction; a read error may be the cause. V is TRBV7-6 and J is TRBJ2-1; 8 nucleotides line up with TRBD2. The CDR3 is 15 amino acids. Germline loops: CDR1 SGHVS, CDR2 FNYEAQ. The CDR3 loop is CASSLSGSGLNEQFF. The CDR3 DNA follows: TGTGCTAGCAGCCTCAGCGGGAGTGGTTTAAATGAGCAGTTCTTC.

V is TRBV19 and J is TRBJ1-5; TRBD1 might be the D (5 bases). CDR3 length: 18 residues. CDR1 is LNHDA, CDR2 SQIVND, per germline (reference sequence). With 7 bases removed from V and 6 bases from J, the gap between germline ends came to 28 bases. The CDR3 reads CASTRTGSQGVSSQPQHF. DNA for the CDR3: TGTGCCAGTACTAGAACGGGTTCGCAGGGCGTTTCGAGTCAGCCCCAGCATTTT.

This clonotype was observed a single time. This sequence joins TRBV19 and TRBJ2-3, with D possibly being TRBD2 (6 bases). Trimming pared 6 bases from V and 0 bases from J, leaving 13 bases between. Germline V gene sequence: CDR1 LNHDA, CDR2 SQIVND (reference sequence). The CDR3 length is 15 residues. The CDR3 protein is CASRVGGSSTDTQYF. In DNA, the CDR3 is TGTGCCAGTAGGGTTGGAGGGTCCAGCACAGATACGCAGTATTTT. Full variable domain (outside the CDR3, taken from reference TRBV19 and TRBJ2-3): DGGITQSPKYLFRKEGQNVTLSCEQNLNHDAMYWYRQDPGQGLRLIYYSQIVNDFQKGDIAEGYSVSREKKESFPLTVTSAQKNPTAFYLCASRVGGSSTDTQYFGPGTRLTVL.

This clonotype has more than one count but fewer than ten. This rearrangement joins TRBV15 to TRBJ1-1; 7 bases map to TRBD1. The CDR3 has 15 residues. The junction had 9 bases not matched to a gene; V was cut back by 2 bases and J by 6 bases. CDR1 and CDR2 (germline): LNHNV, YYDKDF (reference sequence). The CDR3 protein is CATSRSDRVGAEAFF. The CDR3 DNA reads TGTGCCACCAGCAGATCCGACAGGGTGGGGGCTGAAGCTTTCTTT.

The chain uses TRBV6-2 or TRBV6-3 and TRBJ1-2; D may be TRBD1 (5 bases). Per germline, CDR1 MNHEY and CDR2 SVGEGT. The CDR3 sequence is 15 residues long. V shed 4 bases and J shed 2 bases, with 14 bases lying between them. CDR3 region: CASSWWTRENYGYTF. The CDR3 DNA reads as TGTGCCAGCAGTTGGTGGACACGTGAGAACTATGGCTACACCTTC.

This clonotype was counted a few times. The chain links TRBV12-3 or TRBV12-4 to TRBJ2-2; possible D gene TRBD2, 5 bases. The CDR3 is made up of 17 amino acids. V lost 5 bases, J lost 0 bases, and 16 bases lay in between. The CDR3 nucleotides are TGTGCCAGCAGTCGACGGGATGTGGGAACGAACACCGGGGAGCTGTTTTTT. Protein product: CASSRRDVGTNTGELFF.

J is TRBJ2-7 and V is TRBV24-1, with D perhaps being TRBD1 or TRBD2 (6 bases each). There are 16 residues in the CDR3. The ends were cut back, 1 base at V and 2 bases at J, with 14 bases in the middle. Germline CDR1 reads KGHDR; CDR2 reads SFDVKD. The CDR3 sequence: CATSDLGGTPAYEQYV. The CDR3 region has the DNA TGTGCCACCAGTGATTTAGGGGGGACACCAGCCTACGAGCAGTACGTC.